The entry below gives a single TCR beta chain sequence along with its context. The sample belongs to a study of blood T cell repertoires in COVID-19. Some clones are missing from TCRdb's copy, which holds only in-frame ones; the method was immunoSEQ multiplex PCR. The sample has tens of thousands of clones, more than 80% seen once. V shed 7 bases, J shed 7 bases, and the junction held 9 bases outside the gene matches. CDR1 is MNHEY and CDR2 is SVGAGI in the germline V gene. The CDR3 has 13 amino acids. What was sequenced was peripheral blood. This TCR derives from an older man with COVID-19, enrolled during active disease. This chain connects TRBV6-5 to TRBJ1-1, with TRBD1 matching over 7 bases. CDR3 in amino acids: CASIRGDRVEAFF. In DNA, the CDR3 is TGTGCCAGCATTAGAGGGGACAGAGTTGAAGCTTTCTTT.